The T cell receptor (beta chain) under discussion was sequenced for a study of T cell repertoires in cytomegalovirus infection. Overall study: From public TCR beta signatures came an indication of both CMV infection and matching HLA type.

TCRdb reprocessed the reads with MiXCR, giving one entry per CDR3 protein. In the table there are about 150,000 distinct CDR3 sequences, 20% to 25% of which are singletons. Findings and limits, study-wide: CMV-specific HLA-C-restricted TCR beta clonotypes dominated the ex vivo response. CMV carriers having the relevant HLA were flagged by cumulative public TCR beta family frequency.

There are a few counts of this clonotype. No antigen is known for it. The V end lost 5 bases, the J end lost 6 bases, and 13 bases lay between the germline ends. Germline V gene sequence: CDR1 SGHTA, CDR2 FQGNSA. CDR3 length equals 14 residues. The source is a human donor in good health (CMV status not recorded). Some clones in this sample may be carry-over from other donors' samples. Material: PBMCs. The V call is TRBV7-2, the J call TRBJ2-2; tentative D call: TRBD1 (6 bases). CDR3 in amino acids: CASSRGTKAGELFF. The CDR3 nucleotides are TGTGCCAGCAGCCGAGGGACAAAGGCCGGGGAGCTGTTTTTT.